Listed below are T cell receptor beta chains from one sample, sequenced in a study of CD8 T cells in ankylosing spondylitis. TCRdb reprocessed the 5' RACE reads with MiXCR, giving one entry per CDR3 protein. The table records around 23,000 distinct CDR3 sequences, about a sixth of them present only once. What was sequenced was blood. These receptors were taken from a male donor with ankylosing spondylitis or in good health (not recorded which). Each CDR3 is given with its conserved first and last residue. A D gene is named only where the DNA matches it firmly. Clone size is not always given. Where it is, it says once, few, many or a class for expanded clones.

d_gene,j_gene,len,v_gene,abundance,CDR3nt,CDR3aa
TRBD1,TRBJ1-1,12,TRBV29-1,many,TGCAGCGTTTTAACAGGGGTCACTGAAGCTTTCTTT,CSVLTGVTEAFF
-,TRBJ2-3,13,TRBV20-1,many,TGCAGTGCTTCCTCCAGACGGGGGGATACGCAGTATTTT,CSASSRRGDTQYF
-,TRBJ2-7,12,TRBV20-1,-,TGCAGTGCTAGACCCGATGACAATCGACAGTACTTC,CSARPDDNRQYF
-,TRBJ1-2,13,TRBV7-2,many,TGTGCCAGCAGGCCAATGACGGGGAATGGCTACACCTTC,CASRPMTGNGYTF
-,TRBJ1-5,15,TRBV7-2,many,TGTGCCAGCAGCTTAAGGCAGGCCGGCAATCAGCCCCAGCATTTT,CASSLRQAGNQPQHF
TRBD1,TRBJ2-1,13,TRBV29-1,-,TGCAGCGCCGCCGGGACAGGAGTCTATGAGCAGTTCTTC,CSAAGTGVYEQFF
-,TRBJ2-2,16,TRBV7-2,few,TGTGCCAGCAGCTTAGCGGGGGGCACGAACACCGGGGAGCTGTTTTTT,CASSLAGGTNTGELFF
-,TRBJ1-1,15,TRBV4-3,many,TGCGCCAGCAGCCATACCTATGGGGTGGGCACTGAAGCCTTCTTT,CASSHTYGVGTEAFF
TRBD2,TRBJ2-3,16,TRBV29-1,-,TGCAGCGTTGAAGGGATGAGCGGGAGGGACACAGATACGCAGTATTTT,CSVEGMSGRDTDTQYF
TRBD2,TRBJ2-1,18,TRBV7-8,few,TGTGCCAGCAGCTTAACTAGCGGGGGGCCAAGATCCTACAATGAGCAGTTCTTC,CASSLTSGGPRSYNEQFF
TRBD2,TRBJ2-5,17,TRBV6-5,-,TGTGCCAGCAGTCCTCCCCTAAGACTAGCGGGAAGAGAGACCCAGTACTTC,CASSPPLRLAGRETQYF
-,TRBJ2-3,12,TRBV2,-,TGTGCCAGGGGGGCACACGGAGATACGCAGTATTTT,CARGAHGDTQYF
TRBD1,TRBJ2-2,14,TRBV27,few,TGTGCCAGCAGAGGGGGCCCCCCCGGCGGGGAGCTGTTTTTT,CASRGGPPGGELFF
TRBD1,TRBJ2-3,15,TRBV28,-,TGTGCCAGCAGCAATGGACAGGGCCCCACAGATACGCAGTATTTT,CASSNGQGPTDTQYF
-,TRBJ1-5,14,TRBV15,few,TGTGCCACCAGCAGAGATTTGGGGGTCCAGCCCCAGCATTTT,CATSRDLGVQPQHF
-,TRBJ2-3,13,TRBV29-1,many,TGCAGCGTTGATGGCGGCAGGACAGATACGCAGTATTTT,CSVDGGRTDTQYF
-,TRBJ2-6,14,TRBV19,-,TGTGCCAGTAGTCGCGCTCCCGGGGCCAACGTCCTGACTTTC,CASSRAPGANVLTF
-,TRBJ2-1,13,TRBV28,few,TGTGCCAGCAGCCCAGAGGGGAACAATGAGCAGTTCTTC,CASSPEGNNEQFF
-,TRBJ2-7,14,TRBV27,many,TGTGCCAGCCGTAGGGGCGGCGCCTCCTACGAGCAGTACTTC,CASRRGGASYEQYF
-,TRBJ1-1,12,TRBV10-3,-,TGTGCCATCAGTACAGGGTTTACTGAAGCTTTCTTT,CAISTGFTEAFF
TRBD2,TRBJ2-1,16,TRBV10-3,-,TGTGCCATCGGGAGACTAGCGGGAGAAGGACGCAATGAGCAGTTCTTC,CAIGRLAGEGRNEQFF
TRBD2,TRBJ2-1,13,TRBV20-1,-,TGCAGTGCCCAACGACTAGCGGGAGATGAGCAGTTCTTC,CSAQRLAGDEQFF
-,TRBJ1-1,12,TRBV20-1,few,TGCAGTGCTAGAGAGCGACACAAAGAAGCTTTCTTT,CSARERHKEAFF
TRBD2,TRBJ2-3,13,TRBV20-1,few,TGCAGTGCAACGCGGGGGGGCACAGATACGCAGTATTTT,CSATRGGTDTQYF
TRBD2,TRBJ2-3,14,TRBV20-1,-,TGCAGTGCGATAGCGGGGCCGGGCACAGATACGCAGTATTTT,CSAIAGPGTDTQYF
-,TRBJ1-5,12,TRBV28,many,TGTGCCAGCACGGTAGGGAATCAGCCCCAGCATTTT,CASTVGNQPQHF
-,TRBJ2-2,14,TRBV28,few,TGTGCCAGCAGAAACGACAGGTACACCGGGGAGCTGTTTTTT,CASRNDRYTGELFF
-,TRBJ1-1,13,TRBV19,-,TGTGCCAGTAGTACGAGACCCCAGGGGTCAGCTTTCTTT,CASSTRPQGSAFF
TRBD1,TRBJ1-2,15,TRBV4-3,many,TGCGCCAGCAGCCAAGGTTGGGGACAGAACTATGGCTACACCTTC,CASSQGWGQNYGYTF
TRBD1,TRBJ2-5,13,TRBV7-2,-,TGTGCCAGCAGCGTGACAGGGCCAGAGACCCAGTACTTC,CASSVTGPETQYF
TRBD1,TRBJ2-3,15,TRBV4-1,-,TGCGCCAGCAGCGCGGGACAGGGTTTGGCAGATACGCAGTATTTT,CASSAGQGLADTQYF
-,TRBJ2-1,14,TRBV5-1,many,TGCGCCAGCAGCTTGATGCGGGTAGGGGATGAGCAGTTCTTC,CASSLMRVGDEQFF
TRBD2,TRBJ2-1,17,TRBV7-9,few,TGTGCCAGCAGCTCAAGACTAGCGGGAGATCTCTACAATGAGCAGTTCTTC,CASSSRLAGDLYNEQFF
-,TRBJ2-5,19,TRBV4-3,-,TGCGCCAGCAGCCAAGATCGGAACCCGACCCCCTTAGCAGAAGAGACCCAGTACTTC,CASSQDRNPTPLAEETQYF
-,TRBJ2-7,12,TRBV7-2,-,TGTGCCAGCAGCTTATCCACCTACGAGCAGTACTTC,CASSLSTYEQYF
-,TRBJ2-3,14,TRBV11-2,few,TGTGCCAGCAGCCGGGACCCCCTCAGGGATACGCAGTATTTT,CASSRDPLRDTQYF
TRBD2,TRBJ2-2,19,TRBV9,-,TGTGCCAGCAGCGAGTGGGGTCGGCGGGAGGGCCTTTTCACCGGGGAGCTGTTTTTT,CASSEWGRREGLFTGELFF
-,TRBJ1-1,15,TRBV27,many,TGTGCCAGCAGTTTATCGGGAGGGGGGAACACTGAAGCTTTCTTT,CASSLSGGGNTEAFF
-,TRBJ2-1,12,TRBV20-1,few,TGCAGTGCTAGAACGAACTACAATGAGCAGTTCTTC,CSARTNYNEQFF
TRBD1,TRBJ2-3,14,TRBV2,many,TGTGCCAGCAGGCAGGGGGTTAGCACAGATACGCAGTATTTT,CASRQGVSTDTQYF
-,TRBJ2-1,14,TRBV5-1,many,TGCGCCAGCAGCTTAGGTACAGTGAACAATGAGCAGTTCTTC,CASSLGTVNNEQFF
TRBD1,TRBJ2-5,12,TRBV7-2,-,TGTGCCAGCAGGAGACAGGGGGAGACCCAGTACTTC,CASRRQGETQYF
TRBD1,TRBJ1-2,12,TRBV5-1,many,TGCGCCAGCAGCTTGAAGGAAGGGACAGGCACCTTC,CASSLKEGTGTF
TRBD2,TRBJ2-5,15,TRBV20-1,-,TGCAGTGCTAGAGCGCAGGCTAGCGGACAAGAGACCCAGTACTTC,CSARAQASGQETQYF
TRBD1,TRBJ1-2,13,TRBV4-3,many,TGCGCCAGCAGCCAGGGACAGACCTATGGCTACACCTTC,CASSQGQTYGYTF
-,TRBJ2-2,21,TRBV11-2,-,TGTGCCACTATTAGGAGGGCGGCCGATGCACTTACAGGGAACAACACCGGGGAGCTGTTTTTT,CATIRRAADALTGNNTGELFF
-,TRBJ2-3,15,TRBV5-1,many,TGCGCCAGCAGCTTGGGGGTAGCCAAGACAGATACGCAGTATTTT,CASSLGVAKTDTQYF
-,TRBJ2-1,17,TRBV11-1,-,TGTGCCAGCAGCTTAGGACGGCGGACCCTACCCTACAATGAGCAGTTCTTC,CASSLGRRTLPYNEQFF
-,TRBJ2-5,12,TRBV12-3/TRBV12-4,few,TGTGCCAGCAGTACAACGCGGAAGACCCAGTACTTC,CASSTTRKTQYF
TRBD2,TRBJ2-3,15,TRBV2,-,TGTGCCAGCAGTGACGGCGGGGGGGCGACAGATACGCAGTATTTT,CASSDGGGATDTQYF
-,TRBJ2-2,17,TRBV6-5,many,TGTGCCAGCAGGACCCGCCCAGGGGCACCAAACACCGGGGAGCTGTTTTTT,CASRTRPGAPNTGELFF